The sequence of this T cell receptor beta chain was determined in a study of CD8 T cells in ankylosing spondylitis. To note about this clonotype: Antigen: not known.

CDR3 length: 15 amino acids. CDR1 is SGHTA, CDR2 FQGNSA, per germline. The junction had 2 bases not matched to a gene; V was cut back by 0 bases and J by 2 bases. Points from the study as a whole: A TCR beta motif of several highly homologous variants seemed to mark ankylosing spondylitis blood. Earlier literature documents some of the motif variants in reactive arthritis synovial fluid and blood. Disease-linked clones were reportedly significantly enriched in matched ankylosing spondylitis synovial fluid.

MiXCR was run by TCRdb on the 5' RACE reads, yielding one entry per CDR3 protein. This table has 800,000 to 900,000 distinct CDR3 sequences, about 12% appearing once. This TCR derives from a male donor with ankylosing spondylitis. The rearrangement links TRBV7-2 to TRBJ2-5, with 8 bases identical to TRBD2. Sequenced sample: blood, either unsorted or a sorted T cell fraction (not recorded which). CDR3 loop: CASSLAGTSQETQYF. CDR3 DNA: TGTGCCAGCAGCTTAGCGGGGACTAGTCAAGAGACCCAGTACTTC.